These 7 T cell receptor beta chains share one sample of origin, sequenced in a study of untreated major depressive disorder. Findings of the study overall: TRBV05-01 (Vbeta 5.1) usage was higher in CD4+ T cells of depressed patients than controls.

Using immunoSEQ multiplex PCR, the repertoire was profiled, and TCRdb retains in-frame clones only, with some absent. Among under 15,000 clones listed, approximately 91% were seen once. No antigens are known for them. Sequenced input: CD4+ T cells from PBMCs. These receptors were obtained from a man between 25 and 39 years old with major depressive disorder.

V and J are TRBV11-2 and TRBJ1-1; weak D call: TRBD1 (6 bases). Germline loops: CDR1 SGHAT, CDR2 FQNNGV. The V end lost 3 bases, the J end lost 6 bases, and 14 bases lay between the germline ends. The CDR3 sequence is 14 residues long. CDR3 coding DNA: TGTGCCAGCAGCTTGGAGGGGGTTGGGGCTGAAGCTTTCTTT. Translated, it gives CASSLEGVGAEAFF.

This chain joins TRBV9 and TRBJ1-2; D gene uncertain. The CDR3 is 15 residues long. Trimming pared 4 bases from V and 0 bases from J, leaving 13 bases between. Germline CDR1 SGDLS, CDR2 YYNGEE. The DNA of the CDR3 is TGTGCCAGCAGCTCTTCGGGGAAAGCTAACTATGGCTACACCTTC. It codes for CASSSSGKANYGYTF.

V and J are TRBV5-4 and TRBJ1-2; TRBD1 matches at 9 bases. Per the germline V gene, CDR1 is SGHNT and CDR2 is YYREEE (reference sequence). The V and J ends lost 0 bases and 7 bases, in that order; junction bases with no gene match: 10. This CDR3 region has 16 residues. The CDR3 sequence is CASSLGDRGIVGGYTF. The CDR3 DNA reads TGTGCCAGCAGCTTGGGTGACAGGGGGATAGTTGGTGGCTACACCTTC.

The V call is TRBV6-6, the J call TRBJ1-1; unclear D gene. CDR1 is MNHNY and CDR2 is SVGAGI in the germline V gene (reference sequence). V was pared by 7 bases and J by 1 base, with 10 bases between. This CDR3 region has 13 residues. Here the CDR3 DNA reads TGTGCCAGCACCGAGGTACGGAACACTGAAGCTTTCTTT. Its protein is CASTEVRNTEAFF.

This chain connects TRBV7-9 to TRBJ2-2; 11 bases are a match to TRBD2. This CDR3 has 14 residues. The V gene's germline CDR1 is SEHNR and CDR2 FQNEAQ (reference sequence). The V and J ends lost 5 bases and 8 bases, in that order; junction bases with no gene match: 4. The CDR3 bases are TGTGCCAGCAGCGCTCGGACTAGCGGGGGGGAGCTGTTTTTT. Protein sequence: CASSARTSGGELFF.

The chain joins TRBV6-1 to TRBJ2-3; the match to TRBD2 covers 12 bases. The CDR3 extends over 15 amino acids. Trimming removed 2 bases from V and 4 bases from J; junction bases left unmatched: 1. Germline CDR1 and CDR2: MNHNS and SASEGT. Written as DNA, the CDR3 is TGTGCCAGCAGTGAACTAGCGGGGGGGCCAGATACGCAGTATTTT. Residues: CASSELAGGPDTQYF.

The gene calls are TRBV9 and TRBJ2-3; 9 bases match TRBD2. The junction had 6 bases not matched to a gene; V was cut back by 1 base and J by 6 bases. From germline, CDR1 is SGDLS and CDR2 YYNGEE. This CDR3 contains 15 residues. CDR3 residues: CASSVNAGGPDTQYF. The CDR3 DNA reads TGTGCCAGCAGCGTAAATGCGGGGGGGCCGGATACGCAGTATTTT.